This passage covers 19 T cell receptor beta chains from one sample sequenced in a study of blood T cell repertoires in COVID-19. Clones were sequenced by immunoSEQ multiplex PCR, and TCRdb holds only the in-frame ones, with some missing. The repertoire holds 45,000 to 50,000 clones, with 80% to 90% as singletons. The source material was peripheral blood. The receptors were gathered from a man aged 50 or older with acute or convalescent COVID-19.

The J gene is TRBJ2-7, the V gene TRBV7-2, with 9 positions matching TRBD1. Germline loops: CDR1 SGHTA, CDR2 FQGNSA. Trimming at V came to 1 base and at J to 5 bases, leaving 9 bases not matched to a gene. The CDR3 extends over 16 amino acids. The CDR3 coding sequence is TGTGCCAGCAGCTTAGGAGGGAACAGGGGGCTTAACGAGCAGTACTTC. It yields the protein CASSLGGNRGLNEQYF.

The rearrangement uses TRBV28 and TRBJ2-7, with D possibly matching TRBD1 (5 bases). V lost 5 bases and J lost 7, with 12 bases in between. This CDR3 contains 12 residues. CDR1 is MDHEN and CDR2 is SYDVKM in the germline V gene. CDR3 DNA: TGTGCCAGCAGTGTAGTCAGGGTGGAGCAGTACTTC. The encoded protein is CASSVVRVEQYF.

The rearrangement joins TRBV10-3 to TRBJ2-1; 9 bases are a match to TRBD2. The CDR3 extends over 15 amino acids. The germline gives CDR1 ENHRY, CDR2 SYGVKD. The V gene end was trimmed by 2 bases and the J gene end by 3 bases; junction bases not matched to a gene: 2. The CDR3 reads CAISESGGNYNEQFF. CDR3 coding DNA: TGTGCCATCAGTGAGAGCGGGGGGAACTACAATGAGCAGTTCTTC.

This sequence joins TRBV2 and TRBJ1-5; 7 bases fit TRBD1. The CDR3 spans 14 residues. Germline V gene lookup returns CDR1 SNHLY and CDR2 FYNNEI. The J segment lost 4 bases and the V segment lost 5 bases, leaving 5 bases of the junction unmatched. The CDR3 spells CASSNPGQNQPQHF. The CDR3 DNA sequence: TGTGCCAGCAGTAACCCGGGACAGAATCAGCCCCAGCATTTT.

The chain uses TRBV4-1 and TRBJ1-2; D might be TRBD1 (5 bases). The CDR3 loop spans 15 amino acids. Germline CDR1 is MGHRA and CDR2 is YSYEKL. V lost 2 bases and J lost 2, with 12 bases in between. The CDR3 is CASSQQGTVNYGYTF. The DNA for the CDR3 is TGCGCCAGCAGCCAACAGGGAACGGTGAACTATGGCTACACCTTC.

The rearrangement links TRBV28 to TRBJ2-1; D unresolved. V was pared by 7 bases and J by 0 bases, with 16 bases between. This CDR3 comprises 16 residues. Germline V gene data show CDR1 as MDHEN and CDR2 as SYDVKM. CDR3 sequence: CASNPQVVSSYNEQFF. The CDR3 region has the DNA TGTGCCAGCAATCCCCAGGTGGTTAGCTCCTACAATGAGCAGTTCTTC.

The CDR3 DNA sequence: TGTGCCTGGAGGAAGGGTCAGGGGGTCGCGGAGCAGTACTTC. It encodes CAWRKGQGVAEQYF. The genes are TRBV30 and TRBJ2-7; 7 bases map to TRBD1. The CDR3 is 14 amino acids. CDR1 GTSNPN and CDR2 SVGIG come from the germline V gene (reference sequence). V trimming: 3 bases; J trimming: 7 bases; junction bases outside the gene matches: 12.

This CDR3 is CASSLFREETQYF. DNA of the CDR3: TGTGCCAGCAGCTTATTCAGGGAAGAGACCCAGTACTTC. This chain uses TRBV7-2 with TRBJ2-5; possible D gene TRBD1, 5 bases. Trimming cost V 2 bases and J 3 bases, with 7 bases left between them. Germline CDR1 reads SGHTA; CDR2 reads FQGNSA. The CDR3 consists of 13 residues.

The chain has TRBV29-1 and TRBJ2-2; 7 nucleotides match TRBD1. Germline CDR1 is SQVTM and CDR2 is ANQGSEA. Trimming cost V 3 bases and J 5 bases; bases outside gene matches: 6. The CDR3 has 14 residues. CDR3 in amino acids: CSVDRGIDTGELFF. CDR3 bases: TGCAGCGTTGACAGGGGGATTGATACCGGGGAGCTGTTTTTT.

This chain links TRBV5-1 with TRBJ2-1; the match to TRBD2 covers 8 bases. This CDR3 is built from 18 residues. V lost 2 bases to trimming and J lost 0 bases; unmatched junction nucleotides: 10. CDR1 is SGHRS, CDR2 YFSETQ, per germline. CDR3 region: CASSFLPQRESSYNEQFF. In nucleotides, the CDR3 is TGCGCCAGCAGCTTCCTGCCCCAGCGGGAGAGCTCCTACAATGAGCAGTTCTTC.

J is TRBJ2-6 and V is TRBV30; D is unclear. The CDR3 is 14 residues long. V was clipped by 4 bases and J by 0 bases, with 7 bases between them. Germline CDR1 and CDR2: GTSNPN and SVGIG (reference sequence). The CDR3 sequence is CAWISGSGANVLTF. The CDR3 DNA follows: TGTGCCTGGATATCGGGCTCTGGGGCCAACGTCCTGACTTTC.

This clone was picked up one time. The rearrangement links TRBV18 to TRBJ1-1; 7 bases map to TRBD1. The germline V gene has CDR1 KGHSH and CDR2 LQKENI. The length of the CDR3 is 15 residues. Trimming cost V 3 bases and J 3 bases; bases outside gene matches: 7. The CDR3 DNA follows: TGTGCCAGCTCACCCCCCCCGGACAGGTACACTGAAGCTTTCTTT. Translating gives CASSPPPDRYTEAFF.

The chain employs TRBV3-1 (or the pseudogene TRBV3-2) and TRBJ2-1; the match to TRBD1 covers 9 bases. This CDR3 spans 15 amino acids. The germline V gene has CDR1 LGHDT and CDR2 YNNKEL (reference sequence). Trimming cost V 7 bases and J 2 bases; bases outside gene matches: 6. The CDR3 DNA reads TGTGCCAGCACCCCGGGGACAGGGACCTACAATGAGCAGTTCTTC. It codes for CASTPGTGTYNEQFF.

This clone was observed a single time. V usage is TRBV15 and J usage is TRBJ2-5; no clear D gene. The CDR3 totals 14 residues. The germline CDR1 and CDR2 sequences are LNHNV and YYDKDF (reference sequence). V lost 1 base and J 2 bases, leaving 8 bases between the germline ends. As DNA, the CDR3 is TGTGCCACCAGCAGAGTACAGACGCAAGAGACCCAGTACTTC. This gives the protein CATSRVQTQETQYF.

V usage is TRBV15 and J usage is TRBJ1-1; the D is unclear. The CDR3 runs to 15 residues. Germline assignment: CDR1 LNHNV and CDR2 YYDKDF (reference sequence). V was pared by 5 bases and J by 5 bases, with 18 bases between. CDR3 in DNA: TGTGCCACCAGCGGCCCTGAGCGTGGTAGGACTGAAGCTTTCTTT. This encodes CATSGPERGRTEAFF. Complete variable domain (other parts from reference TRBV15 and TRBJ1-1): DAMVIQNPRYQVTQFGKPVTLSCSQTLNHNVMYWYQQKSSQAPKLLFHYYDKDFNNEADTPDNFQSRRPNTSFCFLDIRSPGLGDTAMYLCATSGPERGRTEAFFGQGTRLTVV.

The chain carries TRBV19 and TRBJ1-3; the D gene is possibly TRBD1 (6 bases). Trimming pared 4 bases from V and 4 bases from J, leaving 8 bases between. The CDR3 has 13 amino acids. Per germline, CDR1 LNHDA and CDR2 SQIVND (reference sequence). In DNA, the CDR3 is TGTGCCAGTAGTACCGGGACAGGAAACACCATATATTTT. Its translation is CASSTGTGNTIYF.

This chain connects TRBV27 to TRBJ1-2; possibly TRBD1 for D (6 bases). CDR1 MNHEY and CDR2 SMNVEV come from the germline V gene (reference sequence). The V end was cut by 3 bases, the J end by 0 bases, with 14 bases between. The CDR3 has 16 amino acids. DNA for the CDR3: TGTGCCAGCAGTTTGGCAGGGGCCGTTACTAACTATGGCTACACCTTC. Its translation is CASSLAGAVTNYGYTF.

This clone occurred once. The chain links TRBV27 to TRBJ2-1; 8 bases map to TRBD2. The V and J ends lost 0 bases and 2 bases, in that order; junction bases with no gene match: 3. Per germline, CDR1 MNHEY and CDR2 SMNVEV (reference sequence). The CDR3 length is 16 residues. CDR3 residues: CASSLSIAGPYNEQFF. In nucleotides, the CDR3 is TGTGCCAGCAGTTTATCGATAGCGGGACCCTACAATGAGCAGTTCTTC.

CDR3 sequence (DNA): TGTGCCAGCAGCCGGGACAGGGAGAATGAAAAACTGTTTTTT. Translated: CASSRDRENEKLFF. The chain has TRBV4-2 and TRBJ1-4, with 9 nucleotides matching TRBD1. The CDR3 contains 14 residues. After removal of 4 bases from V and 5 bases from J, the junction contained 2 bases not matched to a gene. In germline, CDR1 is LGHNA, CDR2 YNFKEQ.